This T cell receptor beta chain was obtained from a study of blood T cell repertoires in COVID-19. CDR3 size: 16 residues. CDR1 and CDR2 (germline): MGHDK, SYGVNS. V was pared by 9 bases and J by 7 bases, with 15 bases of the junction left unmatched. Data came from immunoSEQ multiplex PCR; TCRdb stores just in-frame clones and leaves some out. Here the sample spans 200,000 to 250,000 clones, roughly 89% being singletons. This clone occurred once. The sample was PBMCs or T cells enriched from blood (not recorded which). This chain connects TRBV25-1 to TRBJ2-2; 9 nucleotides agree with TRBD1. The TCR originated in a woman aged 30 to 39 who had recovered from COVID-19. This chain's CDR3 is CASGPGQGLDGGELFF. The CDR3 DNA follows: TGTGCCAGTGGACCGGGACAGGGTTTAGATGGCGGGGAGCTGTTTTTT.